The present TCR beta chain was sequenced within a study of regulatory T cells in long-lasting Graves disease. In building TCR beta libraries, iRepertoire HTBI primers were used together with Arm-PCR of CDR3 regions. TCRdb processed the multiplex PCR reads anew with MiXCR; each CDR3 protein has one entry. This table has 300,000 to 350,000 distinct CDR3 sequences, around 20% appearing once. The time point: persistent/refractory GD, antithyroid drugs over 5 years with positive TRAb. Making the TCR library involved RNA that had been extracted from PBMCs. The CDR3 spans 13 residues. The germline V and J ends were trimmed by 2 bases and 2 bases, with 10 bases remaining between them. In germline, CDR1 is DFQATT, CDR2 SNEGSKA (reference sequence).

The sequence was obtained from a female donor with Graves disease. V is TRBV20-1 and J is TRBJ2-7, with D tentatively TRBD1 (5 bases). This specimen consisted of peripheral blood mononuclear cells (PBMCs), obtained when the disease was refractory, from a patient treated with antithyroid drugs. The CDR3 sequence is CSARYRSTYEQYF. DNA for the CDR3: TGCAGTGCTAGATACAGGTCAACCTACGAGCAGTACTTC.